This TCR beta chain emerged from a study of CD4 T cells in relation to SARS-CoV-2 and coronaviruses. Study at large: TCR beta CDR3s were sequenced after approximately 9-day antigen culture of PBMCs.

The unexposed donors gave CD4+ T cells in about 2010-2018, prior to COVID-19. Isolation of CD4+ T cells took place after around eleven days in culture. The table came from immunoSEQ multiplex PCR; TCRdb's copy has only in-frame clones and leaves some out. The sample contains tens of thousands of clones, around 78% of which appear only once. About this clone itself: Its antigen is not identified.

This CDR3 has 15 amino acids. Trimming removed 2 bases from V and 4 bases from J; junction bases left unmatched: 5. Germline V gene data show CDR1 as SGHRS and CDR2 as YFSETQ. The TCR was taken from a human donor in good health. The sample taken for sequencing was CD4+ T cells from PBMCs, cultured in vitro. The genes are TRBV5-1 and TRBJ2-5; TRBD2 matches at 10 bases. The CDR3 protein is CASSFPSGSGETQYF. The CDR3, as DNA: TGCGCCAGCAGCTTTCCTAGCGGGAGTGGAGAGACCCAGTACTTC.